This is a list of T cell receptor beta chains from one sample in a study of blood T cell repertoires in COVID-19. The table came from immunoSEQ multiplex PCR; TCRdb's copy has only in-frame clones and leaves some out. The sample yields about 150,000 clones, roughly 75% seen once. Sample: PBMCs or T cells enriched from blood (not recorded which). The receptors were sampled from a woman in her 50s who had recovered from COVID-19. CDR3s include the opening cysteine and the closing phenylalanine or tryptophan. The D gene is left open where the match is weak. A row's size may be missing; if present it is once, few, many or a size class.

D	size	J	V	CDR3	DNA
NA	NA	TRBJ1-3	TRBV2	CASTLHSGNTIYF	TGTGCCAGCACATTACACTCTGGAAACACCATATATTTT
NA	NA	TRBJ2-2	TRBV6-5	CASSWGPGGELFF	TGTGCCAGCAGTTGGGGGCCAGGCGGGGAGCTGTTTTTT
NA	NA	TRBJ2-5	TRBV9	CASSVDGVVGYRDGTQYF	TGTGCCAGCAGCGTAGACGGGGTTGTGGGCTATCGGGATGGGACCCAGTACTTC
TRBD1	many	TRBJ1-2	TRBV7-9	CASSFGGGEGGYTF	TGTGCCAGCAGCTTCGGAGGGGGCGAAGGTGGCTACACCTTC
NA	NA	TRBJ2-5	TRBV6-5	CASSSRYAGLGETQYF	TGTGCCAGCAGTTCCCGCTATGCGGGGCTCGGGGAGACCCAGTACTTC
TRBD1	once	TRBJ1-2	TRBV5-1	CASSRDRWDGYGYTF	TGCGCCAGCAGCCGGGACAGGTGGGACGGCTATGGCTACACCTTC
TRBD1	NA	TRBJ1-4	TRBV7-9	CASSLDRGGKLFF	TGTGCCAGCAGCTTAGACAGGGGGGGAAAACTGTTTTTT
TRBD2	once	TRBJ2-1	TRBV10-2	CASNIPGTSVREQFF	TGCGCCAGCAACATCCCAGGGACTAGCGTCAGAGAGCAGTTCTTC
NA	NA	TRBJ1-5	TRBV5-1	CASSAGPPGDQPQHF	TGCGCCAGCAGCGCGGGCCCCCCGGGGGACCAGCCCCAGCATTTT
NA	NA	TRBJ2-1	TRBV6-1	CASSERFRQGGNEQFF	TGTGCCAGCAGTGAAAGGTTTCGGCAGGGAGGCAATGAGCAGTTCTTC
NA	NA	TRBJ1-5	TRBV7-9	CASSTDSHNQPQHF	TGTGCCAGCAGTACCGACAGCCACAATCAGCCCCAGCATTTT
NA	few	TRBJ1-3	TRBV5-8	CASSSPYSSTIYF	TGTGCCAGCAGCTCCCCCTATTCGAGCACCATATATTTT
NA	NA	TRBJ1-1	TRBV27	CASSVQRSTEAFF	TGTGCCAGCAGTGTCCAGAGGAGCACTGAAGCTTTCTTT
TRBD1	NA	TRBJ1-5	TRBV10-3	CAISEGQVYSNQPQHF	TGTGCCATCAGTGAGGGACAGGTATATAGCAATCAGCCCCAGCATTTT
NA	NA	TRBJ1-1	TRBV5-1	CASSLRRRKAFF	TGCGCCAGCAGCTTAAGGCGGAGAAAAGCTTTCTTT